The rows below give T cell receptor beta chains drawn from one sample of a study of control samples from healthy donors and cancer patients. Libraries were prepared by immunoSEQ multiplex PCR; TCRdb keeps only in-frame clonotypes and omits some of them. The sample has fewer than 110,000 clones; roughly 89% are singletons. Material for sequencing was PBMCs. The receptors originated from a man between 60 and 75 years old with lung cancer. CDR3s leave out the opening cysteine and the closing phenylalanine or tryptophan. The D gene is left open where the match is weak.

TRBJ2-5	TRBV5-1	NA	ASSSGPSGAQY
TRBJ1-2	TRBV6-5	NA	ASSYSAGGGGYT
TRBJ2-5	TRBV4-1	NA	ASSPPPRLEGETQY
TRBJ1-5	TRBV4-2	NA	ASSHGTDNQPQH
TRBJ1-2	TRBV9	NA	ASSVDRGSYGYT
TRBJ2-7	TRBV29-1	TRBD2	SVAWVSGGYEQY
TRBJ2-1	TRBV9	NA	ASSVEDSTYNEQF
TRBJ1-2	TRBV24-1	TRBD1	ATSDTDRDSRHGYT
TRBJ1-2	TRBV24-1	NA	ATYGGPSYGYT
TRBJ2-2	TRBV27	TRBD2	ATSPQPRGGRTGELF
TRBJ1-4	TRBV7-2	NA	ASSLGGSNEKLF
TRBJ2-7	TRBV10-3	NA	AISEPGLGLPYEQY
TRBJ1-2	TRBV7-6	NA	ASTLVGGSGYT
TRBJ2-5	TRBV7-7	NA	ASSKTGIQETQY
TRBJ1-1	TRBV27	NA	ASSFSRGTEAF
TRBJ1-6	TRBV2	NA	ASREWTAQGSPLH
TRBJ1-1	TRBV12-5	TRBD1	ASGLQGSAEAF
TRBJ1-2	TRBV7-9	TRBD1	ASSRLTGNYGYT
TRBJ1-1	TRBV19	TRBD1	ASMGNRGETEAF
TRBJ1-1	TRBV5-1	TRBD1	ASSLQGTDLNTEAF
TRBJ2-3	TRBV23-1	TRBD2	ASSQSRGLAGETDTQY
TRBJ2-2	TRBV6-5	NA	ASSYSSENTGELF
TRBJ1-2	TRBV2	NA	ASSDGGGIFYGYT
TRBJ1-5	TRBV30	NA	AWSVRQEPQH
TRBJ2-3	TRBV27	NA	ASRRGKRTDTQY
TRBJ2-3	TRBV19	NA	ASSITSSTDTQY
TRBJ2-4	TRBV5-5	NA	ASSLYQTLAKNIQY
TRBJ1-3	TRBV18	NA	ASSPTDSDSGNTIY
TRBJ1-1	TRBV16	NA	ASSQSSSRAEAF
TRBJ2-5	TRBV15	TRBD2	ATSLGASGGGLQETQY
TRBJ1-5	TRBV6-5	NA	ASSFESTNQPQH
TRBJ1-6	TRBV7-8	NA	ASSLGEGPQTTLH
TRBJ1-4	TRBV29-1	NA	SAAGTDYEKLF
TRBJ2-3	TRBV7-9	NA	ASSLRDPDSFRDTQY
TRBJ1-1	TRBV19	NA	ASSIQGKQPEAF
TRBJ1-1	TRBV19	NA	ASSSGETEAF
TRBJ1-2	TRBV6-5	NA	ASSLLRGYGYT
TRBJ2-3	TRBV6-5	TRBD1	ASSTDRGADTQY
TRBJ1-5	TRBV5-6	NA	ASSLGGKVQPQH
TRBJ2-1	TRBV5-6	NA	ASSLGGDSYNEQF
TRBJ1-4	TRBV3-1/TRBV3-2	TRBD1	ASSPEDRGGEKLF
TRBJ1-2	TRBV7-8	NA	ASSLVLRQTFNYGYT
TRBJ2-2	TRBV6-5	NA	ASFIPRETGELF
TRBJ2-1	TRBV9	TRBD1	ASSGKQGALGNEQF
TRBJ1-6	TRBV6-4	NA	ASSDSGVAPLH
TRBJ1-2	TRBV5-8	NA	ASSLAGQIYGYT
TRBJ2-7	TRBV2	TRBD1	ASSEPTGGHSYEQY
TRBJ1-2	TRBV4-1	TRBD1	ASSLPTGGNYGYT
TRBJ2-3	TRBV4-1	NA	ASSQDERGGWNTQY
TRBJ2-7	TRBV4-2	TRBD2	ASSQEGGTSGSYEQY
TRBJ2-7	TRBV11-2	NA	ASSSGRRQQGYEQY
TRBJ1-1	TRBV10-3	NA	AITLEPNTEAF
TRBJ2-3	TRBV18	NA	ASSLTDTQY
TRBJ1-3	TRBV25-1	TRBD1	ASSEYGTGGNTIY
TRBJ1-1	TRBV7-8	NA	ASSFTWGEAF